These 15 T cell receptor beta chains share one sample of origin, sequenced in a study of human T cells and chemical hapten exposure. The sample's time point: patch test 2, 6 weeks after DPC sensitization. This sample's treatment: therapeutic diphenylcyclopropenone sensitization with weekly scalp DPC. TCRdb re-called the RACE reads through MiXCR, storing one row per CDR3 protein. The sample lists about 54,000 distinct CDR3 sequences, around 9.5% occurring once. The sequences come from whole blood, collected in connection with sensitization to the hapten diphenylcyclopropenone (DPC). Source of these receptors: a woman between 45 and 65 years old with alopecia areata. Some clones in this sample may be carry-over from other donors' samples.

There are many counts of this clonotype. This CDR3 is CASSNLAGAPYEQYF. In DNA form, the CDR3 reads TGTGCCAGCAGCAATCTTGCAGGGGCCCCCTACGAGCAGTACTTC. V usage is TRBV3-1 and J usage is TRBJ2-7; D is possibly TRBD1 (6 bases). The CDR3 totals 15 residues. Looked up from germline, CDR1 is LGHDT and CDR2 is YNNKEL (reference sequence). The V end lost 5 bases, the J end lost 2 bases, and 16 bases lay between the germline ends.

This clonotype was recorded at least ten times. This chain connects TRBV20-1 to TRBJ2-7; a weak D match, TRBD2 (6 bases). This CDR3 region has 15 residues. V lost 0 bases, J lost 5 bases, and 17 bases lay in between. In germline, CDR1 is DFQATT, CDR2 SNEGSKA (reference sequence). CDR3 region: CSARDHGVGGNEQYF. CDR3 nucleotide sequence: TGCAGTGCTAGAGATCACGGGGTCGGAGGGAACGAGCAGTACTTC.

J is TRBJ2-2 and V is TRBV18; no definite D call. Germline values: CDR1 KGHSH, CDR2 LQKENI. This CDR3 is built from 13 residues. Trimming took off 4 bases at V and 5 bases at J, with 8 bases between the two ends. The DNA of the CDR3 is TGTGCCAGCTCACATTCGGAGACCGGGGAGCTGTTTTTT. This sequence encodes CASSHSETGELFF.

This clonotype showed up many times. The rearrangement joins TRBV14 to TRBJ2-2; maybe TRBD1 (5 bases). The V gene lost 6 bases and the J gene lost 4 bases, with 18 bases spanning the gap. Germline assignment: CDR1 SGHDN and CDR2 FVKESK. The CDR3 contains 16 residues. The CDR3 loop reads CASSRSGLFPTGELFF. The CDR3 nucleotides are TGTGCCAGCAGTCGATCAGGGTTATTCCCCACCGGGGAGCTGTTTTTT.

This clonotype has ten or more counts. The chain is built from TRBV12-3 or TRBV12-4 and TRBJ1-1; D may be TRBD1 (5 bases). CDR3 size: 14 residues. V was trimmed by 10 bases and J by 1 base, leaving 16 bases between them. CDR3 DNA sequence: TGTGCCACCACTCAGGTGGGGCAGAACACTGAAGCTTTCTTT. Its protein is CATTQVGQNTEAFF.

CDR3 residues: CASSLEAGRLDGYTF. The CDR3 region has the DNA TGTGCCAGCAGCTTAGAAGCAGGGCGTCTGGATGGCTACACCTTC. The chain employs TRBV7-9 and TRBJ1-2, with D possibly matching TRBD1 (5 bases). The V gene's germline CDR1 is SEHNR and CDR2 FQNEAQ (reference sequence). The CDR3 sequence is 15 residues long. V lost 1 base to trimming and J lost 6 bases, with 15 bases between them.

The CDR3: CATSPVSSGFGYTF. CDR3 nucleotides: TGTGCCACATCTCCGGTCAGTTCGGGGTTTGGCTACACCTTC. The chain couples TRBV19 to TRBJ1-2; D gene uncertain. The length of the CDR3 is 14 residues. The germline V gene encodes CDR1 LNHDA and CDR2 SQIVND (reference sequence). V was pared by 10 bases and J by 7 bases, with 22 bases between.

A word on this clonotype: A clone one base away is much larger, so this may be a read error. J is TRBJ1-1 and V is TRBV7-8; D is unclear. The CDR3 is made up of 15 amino acids. Trimming shortened V by 5 bases and J by 1 base, and 14 bases separated the two germline ends. Germline CDR1 SGHVS, CDR2 FQNEAQ. In DNA form, the CDR3 reads TGTGCCAGCAGCCCCGATTGGAGATGGAACACTGAAGCTTTCTTT. Protein: CASSPDWRWNTEAFF.

The CDR3 protein is CASSFLAGEQFF. The DNA for the CDR3 is TGTGCCAGCAGCTTTCTAGCGGGCGAGCAGTTCTTC. The chain uses TRBV11-2 and TRBJ2-1, with TRBD2 matching over 8 bases. The germline CDR1 and CDR2 sequences are SGHAT and FQNNGV. Losses at the gene ends were 3 bases for V and 10 bases for J; bases not matched to a gene: 2. The CDR3 consists of 12 residues.

This chain links TRBV12-3 or TRBV12-4 with TRBJ1-1, with 7 bases lining up with TRBD1. The CDR3 is 15 residues long. Germline trimming cut 5 bases from V and 0 bases from J; bases unmatched to any gene: 6. The CDR3 DNA reads as TGTGCCAGCAGTACCAGGGGGACCATGAACACTGAAGCTTTCTTT. It is translated as CASSTRGTMNTEAFF.

This rearrangement joins TRBV18 to TRBJ1-5; D uncertain. The germline V gene encodes CDR1 KGHSH and CDR2 LQKENI. The CDR3 spans 14 residues. The V and J ends lost 3 bases and 0 bases respectively, with 6 bases between them. CDR3: CASSPQDSNQPQHF. CDR3 coding DNA: TGTGCCAGCTCACCCCAAGATAGCAATCAGCCCCAGCATTTT. Full variable domain (outside the CDR3, taken from reference TRBV18 and TRBJ1-5): NAGVMQNPRHLVRRRGQEARLRCSPMKGHSHVYWYRQLPEEGLKFMVYLQKENIIDESGMPKERFSAEFPKEGPSILRIQQVVRGDSAAYFCASSPQDSNQPQHFGDGTRLSIL.

There are many counts of this clonotype. The J gene is TRBJ2-5, the V gene TRBV29-1; tentatively, D is TRBD1 (5 bases). Germline assignment: CDR1 SQVTM and CDR2 ANQGSEA. The CDR3 consists of 13 residues. Trimming stripped 4 bases from V and 4 bases from J, with 13 bases between. The CDR3 region has the DNA TGCAGCGTTGCCTCAAGGGGATCAGAGACCCAGTACTTC. Translated: CSVASRGSETQYF.

At least ten counts were recorded for this clonotype. This chain joins TRBV6-9 and TRBJ1-1; the D is unclear. CDR3 length equals 11 residues. Trimming took 6 bases from V and 8 from J, leaving 10 bases between them. Per germline, CDR1 MNHGY and CDR2 SVAAGI. CDR3 coding DNA: TGTGCCAGCAGCCCGGACTCAGAAGCTTTCTTT. Its protein is CASSPDSEAFF.

The chain carries TRBV28 and TRBJ2-7; TRBD2 matches at 11 bases. The germline CDR1 and CDR2 sequences are MDHEN and SYDVKM. Trimming at V came to 6 bases and at J to 0 bases, leaving 4 bases not matched to a gene. The CDR3 has 15 amino acids. This CDR3 is CASSSGTSGSYEQYF. CDR3 coding DNA: TGTGCCAGCAGCTCCGGGACTAGCGGCTCCTACGAGCAGTACTTC. Using reference TRBV28 and TRBJ2-7 for the parts outside the CDR3, the full variable domain is DVKVTQSSRYLVKRTGEKVFLECVQDMDHENMFWYRQDPGLGLRLIYFSYDVKMKEKGDIPEGYSVSREKKERFSLILESASTNQTSMYLCASSSGTSGSYEQYFGPGTRLTVT.

This clonotype was picked up a small number of times. V gene TRBV4-3 combines with J gene TRBJ2-7; D tentatively fits TRBD1 or TRBD2 (6 bases each). Germline CDR1 reads LGHNA; CDR2 reads YSLEER. Trimming took off 1 base at V and 5 bases at J, with 24 bases between the two ends. CDR3 length equals 18 residues. CDR3 sequence (DNA): TGCGCCAGCAGCCAAGCCCCTAGTGCCGGGGGCCGAGGGAACGAGCAGTACTTC. Translation: CASSQAPSAGGRGNEQYF.